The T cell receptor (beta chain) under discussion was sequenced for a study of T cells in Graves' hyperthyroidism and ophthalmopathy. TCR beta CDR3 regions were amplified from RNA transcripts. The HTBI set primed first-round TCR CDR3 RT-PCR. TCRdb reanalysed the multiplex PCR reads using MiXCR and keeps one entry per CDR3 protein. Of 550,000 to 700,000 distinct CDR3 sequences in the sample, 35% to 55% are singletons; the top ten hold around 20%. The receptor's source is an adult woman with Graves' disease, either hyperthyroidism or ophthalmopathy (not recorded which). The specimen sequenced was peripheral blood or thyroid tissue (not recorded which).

The CDR3 is CSVDKAGSQGYGYTF. For the CDR3, the DNA is TGCAGCGTTGATAAGGCAGGAAGTCAGGGGTATGGCTACACCTTC. This chain links TRBV29-1 with TRBJ1-2; tentatively, D is TRBD1 (6 bases). In germline, CDR1 is SQVTM, CDR2 ANQGSEA. V was trimmed by 3 bases and J by 5 bases, leaving 19 bases between them. The CDR3 is 15 residues long. The full variable domain, its missing parts supplied by reference TRBV29-1 and TRBJ1-2, is SAVISQKPSRDICQRGTSLTIQCQVDSQVTMMFWYRQQPGQSLTLIATANQGSEATYESGFVIDKFPISRPNLTFSTLTVSNMSPEDSSIYLCSVDKAGSQGYGYTFGSGTRLTVV.